These T cell receptor beta chains were read from a single sample in a study of T cells after yellow fever vaccination. One entry per CDR3 protein results from TCRdb running MiXCR on the 5' RACE reads. Here the sample spans about 73,000 distinct CDR3 sequences, approximately 8% being singletons. The material was CD8+ T cells sorted from PBMCs, obtained on the day of the yellow fever booster vaccination. The source is a man aged 30-40 years who received the YFV17D yellow fever vaccine. CDR3s include the opening cysteine and the closing phenylalanine or tryptophan. Fields, in order: J gene, V gene, D gene, clone size, CDR3 protein, CDR3 DNA. The D gene is left open where the match is weak. Some rows mark clone size as missing; the rest say once, few, many or name a class of expanded clone.

j_gene: TRBJ2-1
v_gene: TRBV4-2
d_gene: TRBD2
abundance: few
CDR3aa: CASSQGLAGGPRNEQFF
CDR3nt: TGTGCCAGCAGCCAAGGACTAGCGGGAGGGCCCCGCAATGAGCAGTTCTTC

j_gene: TRBJ2-7
v_gene: TRBV7-9
d_gene: NA
abundance: many
CDR3aa: CASSLAVDEQYF
CDR3nt: TGTGCCAGCAGCTTAGCGGTCGACGAGCAGTACTTC

j_gene: TRBJ2-1
v_gene: TRBV5-1
d_gene: NA
abundance: NA
CDR3aa: CASSSQLLGTPLRSQFF
CDR3nt: TGCGCCAGCAGCTCACAGCTACTTGGGACGCCGCTCCGATCCCAGTTCTTC

j_gene: TRBJ2-1
v_gene: TRBV20-1
d_gene: NA
abundance: few
CDR3aa: CSARDRAGRYNEQFF
CDR3nt: TGCAGTGCTAGAGATCGAGCAGGGCGCTACAATGAGCAGTTCTTC

j_gene: TRBJ2-2
v_gene: TRBV4-3
d_gene: NA
abundance: NA
CDR3aa: CASSQGQLTGELFF
CDR3nt: TGCGCCAGCAGCCAAGGACAGCTCACCGGGGAGCTGTTTTTT

j_gene: TRBJ2-3
v_gene: TRBV6-5
d_gene: TRBD2
abundance: NA
CDR3aa: CASSYSSGYTQYF
CDR3nt: TGTGCCAGCAGTTATTCTAGCGGGTATACGCAGTATTTT

j_gene: TRBJ1-1
v_gene: TRBV21-1
d_gene: NA
abundance: NA
CDR3aa: CASIKNTGLEDTEAFF
CDR3nt: TGTGCCAGCATCAAAAACACCGGGTTGGAGGACACTGAAGCTTTCTTT

j_gene: TRBJ2-1
v_gene: TRBV28
d_gene: TRBD1
abundance: many
CDR3aa: CASSRTGEGNEQFF
CDR3nt: TGTGCCAGCAGTAGGACAGGGGAAGGGAATGAGCAGTTCTTC

j_gene: TRBJ1-2
v_gene: TRBV4-3
d_gene: NA
abundance: NA
CDR3aa: CASSQAESSRYGYTF
CDR3nt: TGCGCCAGCAGCCAAGCAGAGAGCTCTAGATATGGCTACACCTTC

j_gene: TRBJ2-1
v_gene: TRBV15
d_gene: TRBD2
abundance: few
CDR3aa: CATSSLVAGAYNEQFF
CDR3nt: TGTGCCACCAGCAGTCTGGTAGCGGGAGCCTACAATGAGCAGTTCTTC

j_gene: TRBJ2-3
v_gene: TRBV7-2
d_gene: NA
abundance: few
CDR3aa: CASSSIAPSDTDTQYF
CDR3nt: TGTGCCAGCAGCTCGATAGCCCCTTCTGACACAGATACGCAGTATTTT

j_gene: TRBJ2-7
v_gene: TRBV18
d_gene: NA
abundance: few
CDR3aa: CASSHVGGDTSSYEQYF
CDR3nt: TGTGCCAGCTCACATGTTGGAGGCGACACCTCCTCCTACGAGCAGTACTTC

j_gene: TRBJ2-2
v_gene: TRBV7-9
d_gene: TRBD2
abundance: NA
CDR3aa: CASSLPGLADGELFF
CDR3nt: TGTGCCAGCAGCTTACCGGGACTAGCGGACGGGGAGCTGTTTTTT

j_gene: TRBJ1-1
v_gene: TRBV20-1
d_gene: NA
abundance: NA
CDR3aa: CSARDLEGGWTEAFF
CDR3nt: TGCAGTGCTAGAGATCTCGAGGGCGGGTGGACTGAAGCTTTCTTT

j_gene: TRBJ2-7
v_gene: TRBV3-1
d_gene: NA
abundance: many
CDR3aa: CASSLSGSYEQYF
CDR3nt: TGTGCCAGCAGCCTTAGCGGTTCTTACGAGCAGTACTTC